Detailed here is one TCR beta chain. Antigen specificity is unknown. This sample is drawn from a study of graft-versus-host responses after intestinal transplantation. In the study overall: Every one of the recipients received anti-thymocyte globulin induction and afterwards took tacrolimus and steroids for about 3 years. Study findings and constraints: An association linked early post-transplant HvG declines with peak circulating GvH clone levels.

The CDR3 covers 14 residues. The V end lost 6 bases, the J end lost 2 bases, and 13 bases lay between the germline ends. Germline loops: CDR1 SGHTA, CDR2 FQGNSA. Generated by immunoSEQ multiplex PCR, the TCRdb table keeps only in-frame clones and is missing some. The repertoire holds tens of thousands of clones, with 75% to 95% as singletons. Sequencing was performed on unstimulated CD8+ T cells sorted from spleen or lymph node cells, taken before transplant. The receptor was isolated from a human donor who was the organ donor for an intestinal transplant. The chain is built from TRBV7-2 and TRBJ1-2; D gene uncertain. This CDR3 is CASSPRPPNYGYTF. The DNA for the CDR3 is TGTGCCAGCAGTCCACGGCCACCAAACTATGGCTACACCTTC.